Reported below is one T cell receptor beta chain. Sequence at one end of the junction differs from germline and may be a read error. RNA transcripts were the template for amplifying TCR beta CDR3 regions. First-round RT-PCR targeting the TCR CDR3 was performed with the HTBI primer set. TCRdb reprocessed the multiplex PCR reads with MiXCR, giving one entry per CDR3 protein. Found here are 650,000 to 850,000 distinct CDR3 sequences, roughly 20% of them singletons; the top ten hold over 15%. This record comes from a study of T cells in Graves' hyperthyroidism and ophthalmopathy. Per germline, CDR1 SSHAT and CDR2 FNYEAQ (reference sequence). The CDR3 is made up of 15 amino acids.

The sequence derives from a woman in her fifties or sixties with Graves' hyperthyroidism that later progressed to Graves' ophthalmopathy. The chain couples TRBV7-7 to TRBJ2-3; 11 nucleotides agree with TRBD2. The sample consisted of blood. CDR3 coding DNA: TGTGCTAGCAGCGCCGGGACTAGCGGTTCCGCTACGCAGTATTTT. Translating it yields CASSAGTSGSATQYF.